The sequence of this T cell receptor beta chain was determined in a study of persistence of HIV-infected CD4 T cells. Anti-CD3/anti-CD28 beads served as a nonspecific positive control stimulus. Sorting of responding CD4+ T cells relied on upregulated CD40 ligand together with CD69. Inclusion required CMV-positive serology and CD4+ counts above 400 cells/uL. This was the immunoSEQ version 4 assay in survey mode. Data came from immunoSEQ multiplex PCR; TCRdb stores just in-frame clones and leaves some out. The sample includes some 45,000 clones, 88% of them seen just once. Germline V gives CDR1 SGHVS, CDR2 FNYEAQ. V lost 6 bases, J lost 0 bases, and 7 bases stayed unmatched. The CDR3 is made up of 17 amino acids. A remark on this clone: Its matching antigen is unknown.

Sequenced material: CD4+ T cells sorted from PBMCs after approximately 18-hour stimulation, taken from a patient who received antiretroviral therapy. This clonotype was obtained from an adult woman with HIV who was CMV-seropositive. This chain joins TRBV7-6 and TRBJ2-2; 10 positions agree with TRBD2. CDR3: CASSLSGGASNTGELFF. CDR3 DNA sequence: TGTGCCAGCAGTTTAAGCGGGGGGGCCTCGAACACCGGGGAGCTGTTTTTT. Full variable domain (missing parts from reference TRBV7-6 and TRBJ2-2): GAGVSQSPRYKVTKRGQDVALRCDPISGHVSLYWYRQALGQGPEFLTYFNYEAQQDKSGLPNDRFSAERPEGSISTLTIQRTEQRDSAMYRCASSLSGGASNTGELFFGEGSRLTVL.